This entry concerns a single T cell receptor beta chain. What it binds is unknown. The data were taken from a study of T cells after yellow fever vaccination. The CDR3 length is 15 residues. Germline V lookup: CDR1 LNHNV, CDR2 YYDKDF (reference sequence). After removal of 6 bases from V and 9 bases from J, the junction contained 11 bases not matched to a gene. Study observations and caveats: Within FACS-sorted repertoires, abundant clonotypes contaminating from the bulk population could be present.

In making TCR cDNA, 5'RACE template switching added a universal primer site and UMIs to it. A single record per CDR3 protein comes from TCRdb applying MiXCR to the 5' RACE reads. Of roughly 190,000 distinct CDR3 sequences in the sample, 11% were seen once. The chain carries TRBV15 and TRBJ2-2; 9 bases fit TRBD1. The sequence came from a man between 18 and 29 years old who received the YFV17D yellow fever vaccine. Sequencing was performed on CD8+ T cells sorted from PBMCs, taken 15 days after the yellow fever booster vaccination. The CDR3 DNA reads TGTGCCACCAGGACCAGGGACAGGGCTAGCCGGGAGCTGTTTTTT. It codes for CATRTRDRASRELFF.